This T cell receptor (beta chain) was profiled in a study of T cell responses to AZD1222 COVID-19 vaccine. For this clone: Its antigen is undetermined.

General study points: Nearly half of spike-specific TCRs reportedly target unmutated variant regions. Compared with day 0, the breadth and depth of the Spike-specific TCR repertoire rose significantly after two doses of AZD1222. Donors were chiefly white British, with a greater number of females, and clonal diversity was perhaps underestimated. With dominance at 160-218 and 743-854, vaccine-associated CD4 TCRs spanned spike.

The trim removed 5 bases at V and 7 bases at J, leaving 12 bases unmatched. Germline V CDR1 and CDR2: MNHEY, SMNVEV (reference sequence). The CDR3 runs to 16 residues. TCRdb's table, derived via immunoSEQ multiplex PCR, lists solely in-frame clones and lacks some. Here the sample spans around 130,000 clones, 93% being singletons. This specimen was peripheral blood, taken on day 0 of AZD1222 vaccination. The J gene is TRBJ2-5, the V gene TRBV27; 11 positions agree with TRBD1. This clonotype originated in an adult in good health. The CDR3 region has the DNA TGTGCCAGCAGTCCGGGGACAGGGGGGACGGGGGTGACCCAGTACTTC. Translated: CASSPGTGGTGVTQYF.